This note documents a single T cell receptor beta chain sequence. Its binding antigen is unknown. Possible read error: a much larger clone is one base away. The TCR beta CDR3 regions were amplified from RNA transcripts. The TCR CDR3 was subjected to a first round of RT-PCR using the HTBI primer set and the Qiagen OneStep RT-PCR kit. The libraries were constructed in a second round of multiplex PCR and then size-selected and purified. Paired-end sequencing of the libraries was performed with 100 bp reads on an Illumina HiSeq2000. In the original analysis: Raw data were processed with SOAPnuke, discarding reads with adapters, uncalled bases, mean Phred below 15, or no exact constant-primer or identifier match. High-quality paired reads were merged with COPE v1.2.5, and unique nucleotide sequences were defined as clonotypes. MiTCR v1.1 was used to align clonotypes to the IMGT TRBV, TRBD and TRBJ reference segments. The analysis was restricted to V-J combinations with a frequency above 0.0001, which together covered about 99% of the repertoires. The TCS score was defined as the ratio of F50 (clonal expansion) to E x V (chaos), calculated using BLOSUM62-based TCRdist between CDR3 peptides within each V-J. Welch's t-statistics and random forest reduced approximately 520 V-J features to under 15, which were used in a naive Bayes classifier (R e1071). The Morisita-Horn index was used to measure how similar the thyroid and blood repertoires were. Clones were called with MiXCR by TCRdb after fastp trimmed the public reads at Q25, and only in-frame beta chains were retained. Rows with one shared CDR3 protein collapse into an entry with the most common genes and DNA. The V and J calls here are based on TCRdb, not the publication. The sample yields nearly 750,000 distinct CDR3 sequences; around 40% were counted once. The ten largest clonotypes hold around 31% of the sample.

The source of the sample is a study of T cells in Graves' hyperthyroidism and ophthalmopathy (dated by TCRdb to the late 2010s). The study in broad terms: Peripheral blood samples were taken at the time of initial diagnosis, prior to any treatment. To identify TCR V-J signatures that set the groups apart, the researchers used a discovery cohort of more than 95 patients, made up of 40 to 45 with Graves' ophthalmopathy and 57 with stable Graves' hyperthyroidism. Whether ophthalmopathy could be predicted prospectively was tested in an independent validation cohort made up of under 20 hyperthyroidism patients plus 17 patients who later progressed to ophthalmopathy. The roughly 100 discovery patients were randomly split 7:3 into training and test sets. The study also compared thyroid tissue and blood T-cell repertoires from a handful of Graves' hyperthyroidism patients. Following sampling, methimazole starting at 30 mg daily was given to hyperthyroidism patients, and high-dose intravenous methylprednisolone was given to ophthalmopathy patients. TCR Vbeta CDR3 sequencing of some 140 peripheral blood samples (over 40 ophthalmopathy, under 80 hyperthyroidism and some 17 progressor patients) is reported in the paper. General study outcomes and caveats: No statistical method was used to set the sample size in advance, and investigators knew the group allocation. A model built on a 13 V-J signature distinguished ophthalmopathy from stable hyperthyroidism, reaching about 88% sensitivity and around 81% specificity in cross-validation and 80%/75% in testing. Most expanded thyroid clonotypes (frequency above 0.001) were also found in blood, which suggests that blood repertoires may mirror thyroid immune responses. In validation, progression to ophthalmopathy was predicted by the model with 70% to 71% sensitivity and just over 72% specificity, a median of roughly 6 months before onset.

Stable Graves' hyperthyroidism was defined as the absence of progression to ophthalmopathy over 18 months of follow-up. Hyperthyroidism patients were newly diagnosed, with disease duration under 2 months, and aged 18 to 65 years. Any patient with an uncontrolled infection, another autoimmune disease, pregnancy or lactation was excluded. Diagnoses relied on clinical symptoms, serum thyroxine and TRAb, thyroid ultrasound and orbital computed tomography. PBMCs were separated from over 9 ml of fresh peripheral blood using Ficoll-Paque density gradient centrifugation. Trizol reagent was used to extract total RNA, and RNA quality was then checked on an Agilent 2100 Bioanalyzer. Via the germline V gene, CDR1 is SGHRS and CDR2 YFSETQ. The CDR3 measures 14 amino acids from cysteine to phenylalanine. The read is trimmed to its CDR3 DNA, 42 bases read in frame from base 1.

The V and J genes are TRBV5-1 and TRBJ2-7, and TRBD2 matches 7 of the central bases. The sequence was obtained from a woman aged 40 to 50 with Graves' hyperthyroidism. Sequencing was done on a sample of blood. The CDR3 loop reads CASKLGTGDYEQHF. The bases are TGCGCCAGCAAGTTGGGGACGGGGGACTACGAGCAGCACTTC. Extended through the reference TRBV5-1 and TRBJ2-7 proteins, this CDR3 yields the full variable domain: KAGVTQTPRYLIKTRGQQVTLSCSPISGHRSVSWYQQTPGQGLQFLFEYFSETQRNKGNFPGRFSGRQFSNSRSEMNVSTLELGDSALYLCASKLGTGDYEQHFGPGTRLTVT.